The clone carrying this T cell receptor beta chain has only a few counts. Its antigen is not known. TCRdb re-derived calls from the reads in MiXCR, one entry per CDR3 protein. The sample lists some 390,000 distinct CDR3 sequences, around a sixth occurring once. The data derive from a study of T cell repertoires in cytomegalovirus infection. Looking at the study overall: Based on public TCR beta signatures, there were indications of CMV infection and of a matching HLA type. Study-wide results and caveats: Predominance within the ex vivo response was attributable to HLA-C-restricted CMV-specific TCR beta clonotypes.

The ends were cut back, 1 base at V and 6 bases at J, with 22 bases in the middle. The CDR3 has 18 residues. Germline V gene lookup returns CDR1 SGHTA and CDR2 FQGNSA. The chain uses TRBV7-2 and TRBJ1-3; no definite D call. The receptor comes from a human donor in good health (CMV status not recorded). Some clones in this sample may be carry-over from other donors' samples. Sequenced: PBMCs. The CDR3 sequence: CASSLEGGPDGFENTIYF. The CDR3 DNA follows: TGTGCCAGCAGCTTAGAAGGCGGGCCGGACGGATTTGAAAACACCATATATTTT.